This T cell receptor beta chain was observed in a study of technical replicates of blood from a handful of donors. This CDR3 region has 16 residues. The germline gives CDR1 LGHNA, CDR2 YNFKEQ. V shed 4 bases and J 7 bases; nucleotides not matched to a gene: 10. Sequencing used immunoSEQ multiplex PCR; TCRdb keeps in-frame clones, though not all of them. Among around 60,000 clones listed, approximately 86% were seen once. This TCR derives from a human donor in good health. Some clones in this sample may be carry-over from other donors' samples. The chain employs TRBV4-2 and TRBJ2-2; TRBD2 matches 9 bases. Specimen: PBMCs. The CDR3 DNA is TGTGCCAGCAGCCTTAGCGGGGGCGTCCCCCACGGGGAGCTGTTTTTT. Encoded protein: CASSLSGGVPHGELFF.